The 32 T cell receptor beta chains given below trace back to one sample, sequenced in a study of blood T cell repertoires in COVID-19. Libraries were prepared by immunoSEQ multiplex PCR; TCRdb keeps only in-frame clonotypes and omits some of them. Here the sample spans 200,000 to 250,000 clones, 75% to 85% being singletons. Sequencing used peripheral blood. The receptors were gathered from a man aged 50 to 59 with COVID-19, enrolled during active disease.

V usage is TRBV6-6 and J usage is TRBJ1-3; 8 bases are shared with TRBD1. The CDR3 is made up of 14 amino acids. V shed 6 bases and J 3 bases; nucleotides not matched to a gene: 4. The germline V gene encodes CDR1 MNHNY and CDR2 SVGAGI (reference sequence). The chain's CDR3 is CASSPTGDGNTIYF. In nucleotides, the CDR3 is TGTGCCAGCAGCCCGACAGGGGATGGAAACACCATATATTTT.

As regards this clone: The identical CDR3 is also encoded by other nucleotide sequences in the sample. The CDR3 sequence is CATSDTGQGSSYEQYF. CDR3 coding DNA: TGTGCCACCAGTGATACCGGACAGGGCAGCTCCTACGAGCAGTACTTC. This chain links TRBV24-1 with TRBJ2-7, with TRBD1 identical over 8 bases. The CDR3 sequence is 16 residues long. The germline CDR1 and CDR2 sequences are KGHDR and SFDVKD. Losses at the gene ends were 3 bases for V and 0 bases for J; bases not matched to a gene: 6.

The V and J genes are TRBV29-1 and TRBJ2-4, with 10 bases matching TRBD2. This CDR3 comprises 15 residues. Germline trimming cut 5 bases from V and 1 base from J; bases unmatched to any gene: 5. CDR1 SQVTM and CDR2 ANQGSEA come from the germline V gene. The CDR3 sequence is CSVSGGASAKNIQYF. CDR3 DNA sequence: TGCAGCGTTAGCGGGGGGGCTTCGGCCAAAAACATTCAGTACTTC.

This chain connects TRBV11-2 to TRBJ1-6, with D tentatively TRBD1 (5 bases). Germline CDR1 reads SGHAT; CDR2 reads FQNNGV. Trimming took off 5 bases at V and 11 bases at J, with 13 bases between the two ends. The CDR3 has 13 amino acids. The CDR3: CASSAGRMAPLHF. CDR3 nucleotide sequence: TGTGCCAGCAGCGCGGGACGGATGGCACCCCTCCACTTT.

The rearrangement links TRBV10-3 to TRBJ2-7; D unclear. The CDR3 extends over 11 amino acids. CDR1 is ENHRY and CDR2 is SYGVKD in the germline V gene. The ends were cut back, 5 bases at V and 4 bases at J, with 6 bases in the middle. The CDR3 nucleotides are TGTGCCATCAGTCAGAAATACGAGCAGTACTTC. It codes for CAISQKYEQYF.

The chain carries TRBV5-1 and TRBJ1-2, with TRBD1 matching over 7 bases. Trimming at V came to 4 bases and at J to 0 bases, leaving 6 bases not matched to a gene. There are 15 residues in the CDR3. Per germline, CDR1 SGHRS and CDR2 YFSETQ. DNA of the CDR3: TGCGCCAGCAGCCCACAGGGGATGGCTAACTATGGCTACACCTTC. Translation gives CASSPQGMANYGYTF.

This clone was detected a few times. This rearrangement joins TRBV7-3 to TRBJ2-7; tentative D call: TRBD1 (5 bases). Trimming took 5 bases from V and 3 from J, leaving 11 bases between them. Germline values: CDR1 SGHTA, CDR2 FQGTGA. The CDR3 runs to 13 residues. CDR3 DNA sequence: TGTGCCAGCAGCCAGAGTCAGGGCTACGAGCAGTACTTC. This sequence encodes CASSQSQGYEQYF.

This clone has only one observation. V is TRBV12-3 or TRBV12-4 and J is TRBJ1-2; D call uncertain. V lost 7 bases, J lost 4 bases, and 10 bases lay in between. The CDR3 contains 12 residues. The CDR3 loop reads CASTKASYGYTF. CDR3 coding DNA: TGTGCCAGCACCAAGGCTAGCTATGGCTACACCTTC.

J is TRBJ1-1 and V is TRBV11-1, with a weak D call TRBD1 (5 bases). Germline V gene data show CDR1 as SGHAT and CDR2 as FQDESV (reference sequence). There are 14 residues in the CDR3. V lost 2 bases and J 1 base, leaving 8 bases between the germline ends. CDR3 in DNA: TGTGCCAGCAGCTTATGGGGGGGGAACACTGAAGCTTTCTTT. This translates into CASSLWGGNTEAFF.

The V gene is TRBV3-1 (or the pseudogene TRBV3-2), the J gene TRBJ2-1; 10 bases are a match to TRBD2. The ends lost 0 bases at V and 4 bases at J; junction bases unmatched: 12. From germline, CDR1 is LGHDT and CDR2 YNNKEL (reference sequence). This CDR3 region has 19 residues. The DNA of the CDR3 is TGTGCCAGCAGCCAAGATTGGGTGACTAGCGGGCTACAGTACAATGAGCAGTTCTTC. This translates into CASSQDWVTSGLQYNEQFF.

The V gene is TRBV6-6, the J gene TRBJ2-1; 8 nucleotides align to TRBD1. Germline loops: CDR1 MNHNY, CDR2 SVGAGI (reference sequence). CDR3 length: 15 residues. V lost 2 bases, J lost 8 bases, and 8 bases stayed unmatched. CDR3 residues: CASSYPGQGNYEQFF. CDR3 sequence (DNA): TGTGCCAGCAGTTACCCCGGACAGGGTAATTATGAGCAGTTCTTC.

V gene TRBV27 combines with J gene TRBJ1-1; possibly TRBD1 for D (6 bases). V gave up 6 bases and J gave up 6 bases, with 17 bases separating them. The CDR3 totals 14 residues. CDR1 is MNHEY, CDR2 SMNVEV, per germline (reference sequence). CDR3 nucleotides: TGTGCCAGCAGCCGGGCAGGGGCTTGGGCTGAAGCTTTCTTT. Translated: CASSRAGAWAEAFF.

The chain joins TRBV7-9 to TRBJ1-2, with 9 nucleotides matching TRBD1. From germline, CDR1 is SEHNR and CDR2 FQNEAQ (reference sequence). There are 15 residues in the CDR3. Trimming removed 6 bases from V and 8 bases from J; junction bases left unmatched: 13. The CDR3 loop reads CASRDGTGLPSGYTF. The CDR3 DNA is TGTGCCAGCAGAGACGGGACAGGGCTCCCGTCGGGCTACACCTTC.

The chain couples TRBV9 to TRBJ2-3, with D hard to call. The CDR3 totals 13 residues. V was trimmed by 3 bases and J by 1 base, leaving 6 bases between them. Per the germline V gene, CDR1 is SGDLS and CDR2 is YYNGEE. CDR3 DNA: TGTGCCAGCAGCGGAGGAGGCACAGATACGCAGTATTTT. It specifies CASSGGGTDTQYF. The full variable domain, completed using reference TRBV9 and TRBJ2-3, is DSGVTQTPKHLITATGQRVTLRCSPRSGDLSVYWYQQSLDQGLQFLIQYYNGEERAKGNILERFSAQQFPDLHSELNLSSLELGDSALYFCASSGGGTDTQYFGPGTRLTVL.

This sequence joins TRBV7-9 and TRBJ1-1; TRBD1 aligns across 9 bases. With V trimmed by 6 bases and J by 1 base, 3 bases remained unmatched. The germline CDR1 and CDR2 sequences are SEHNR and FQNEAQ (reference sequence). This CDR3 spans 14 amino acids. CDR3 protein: CASSADRGNTEAFF. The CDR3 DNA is TGTGCCAGCAGTGCGGACAGGGGGAACACTGAAGCTTTCTTT.

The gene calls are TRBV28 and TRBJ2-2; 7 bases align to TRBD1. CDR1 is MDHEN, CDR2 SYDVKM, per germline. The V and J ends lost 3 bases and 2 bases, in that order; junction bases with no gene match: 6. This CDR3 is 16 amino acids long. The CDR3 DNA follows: TGTGCCAGCAGTTTCCCCGGGACAGCTAACACCGGGGAGCTGTTTTTT. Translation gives CASSFPGTANTGELFF.

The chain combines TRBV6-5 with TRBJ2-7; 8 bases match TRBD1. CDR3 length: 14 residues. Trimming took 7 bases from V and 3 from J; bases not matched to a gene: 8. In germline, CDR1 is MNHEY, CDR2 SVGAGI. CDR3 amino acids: CASKGTGRVYEQYF. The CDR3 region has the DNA TGTGCCAGCAAGGGGACAGGAAGGGTCTACGAGCAGTACTTC.

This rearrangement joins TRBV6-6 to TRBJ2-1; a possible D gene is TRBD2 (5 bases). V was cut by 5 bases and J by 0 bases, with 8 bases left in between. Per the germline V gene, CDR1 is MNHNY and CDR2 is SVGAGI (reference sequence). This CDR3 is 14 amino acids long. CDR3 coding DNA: TGTGCCAGCAGTCCGGGGAGCTCCTACAATGAGCAGTTCTTC. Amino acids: CASSPGSSYNEQFF.

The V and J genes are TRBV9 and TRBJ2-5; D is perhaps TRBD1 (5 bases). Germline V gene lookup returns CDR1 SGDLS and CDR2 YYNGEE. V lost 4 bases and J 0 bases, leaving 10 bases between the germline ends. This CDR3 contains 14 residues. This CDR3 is CASSSRGYQETQYF. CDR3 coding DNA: TGTGCCAGCAGCTCAAGGGGCTACCAAGAGACCCAGTACTTC.

Here the CDR3 reads CASSRTGGIDQPQHF. Written as DNA, the CDR3 is TGTGCCAGCAGTAGGACAGGGGGCATTGATCAGCCCCAGCATTTT. The V call is TRBV2, the J call TRBJ1-5; 11 nucleotides line up with TRBD1. The CDR3 has 15 residues. The germline V gene encodes CDR1 SNHLY and CDR2 FYNNEI. After removal of 5 bases from V and 5 bases from J, the junction contained 5 bases not matched to a gene.

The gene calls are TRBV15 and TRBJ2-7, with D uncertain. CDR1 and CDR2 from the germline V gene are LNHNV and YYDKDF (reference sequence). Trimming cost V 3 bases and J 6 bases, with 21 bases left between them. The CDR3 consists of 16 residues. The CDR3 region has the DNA TGTGCCACCAGCAGTCCTTCAGAGGTCTCGGCCCTCGAGCAGTACTTC. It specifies CATSSPSEVSALEQYF.

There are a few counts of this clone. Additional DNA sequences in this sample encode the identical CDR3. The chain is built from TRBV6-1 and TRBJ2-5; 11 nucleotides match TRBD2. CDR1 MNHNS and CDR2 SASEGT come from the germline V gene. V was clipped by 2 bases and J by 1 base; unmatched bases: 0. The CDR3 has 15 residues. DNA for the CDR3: TGTGCCAGCAGTGAACTAGCGGGGGGCCAAGAGACCCAGTACTTC. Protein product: CASSELAGGQETQYF.

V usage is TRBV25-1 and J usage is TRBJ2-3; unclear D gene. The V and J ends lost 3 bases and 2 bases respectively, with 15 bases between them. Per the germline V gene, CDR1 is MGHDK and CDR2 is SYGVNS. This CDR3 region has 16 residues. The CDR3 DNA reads TGTGCCAGCAGTGAGCGGCCCTACGGTTCCACAGATACGCAGTATTTT. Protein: CASSERPYGSTDTQYF.

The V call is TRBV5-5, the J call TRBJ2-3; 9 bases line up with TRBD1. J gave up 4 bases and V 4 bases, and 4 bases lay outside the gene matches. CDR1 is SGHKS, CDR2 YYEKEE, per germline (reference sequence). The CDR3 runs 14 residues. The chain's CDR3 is CASSTDRGADTQYF. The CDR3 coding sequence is TGTGCCAGCAGCACGGACAGGGGAGCAGATACGCAGTATTTT.

This CDR3 reads CASSLVGGGKETQYF. The CDR3 region has the DNA TGTGCCAGCAGCTTAGTTGGCGGGGGAAAAGAGACCCAGTACTTC. The chain employs TRBV7-2 and TRBJ2-5, with 7 nucleotides matching TRBD2. The CDR3 totals 15 residues. The V gene end was trimmed by 1 base and the J gene end by 3 bases; junction bases not matched to a gene: 5. Germline assignment: CDR1 SGHTA and CDR2 FQGNSA.

The CDR3 DNA reads TGTGCCAGCAGATTACAGTCCGGACAGGGCGGGGAGACCCAGTACTTC. Translation gives CASRLQSGQGGETQYF. The chain employs TRBV7-2 and TRBJ2-5, with 8 positions matching TRBD1. The V gene's germline CDR1 is SGHTA and CDR2 FQGNSA. The V and J ends lost 6 bases and 5 bases, in that order; junction bases with no gene match: 14. The CDR3 extends over 16 amino acids.

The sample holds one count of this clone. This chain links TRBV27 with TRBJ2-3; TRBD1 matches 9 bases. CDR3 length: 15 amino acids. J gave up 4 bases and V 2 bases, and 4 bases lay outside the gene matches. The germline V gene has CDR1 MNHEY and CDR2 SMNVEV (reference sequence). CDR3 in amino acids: CASSLRGQGADTQYF. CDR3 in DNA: TGTGCCAGCAGTTTAAGGGGACAGGGTGCAGATACGCAGTATTTT.

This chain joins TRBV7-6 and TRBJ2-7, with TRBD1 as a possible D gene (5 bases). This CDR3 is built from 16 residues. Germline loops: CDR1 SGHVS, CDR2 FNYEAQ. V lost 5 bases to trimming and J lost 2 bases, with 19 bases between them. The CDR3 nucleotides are TGTGCCAGCAGCCCGGCCCCACCAGGGTCCCCCTACGAGCAGTACTTC. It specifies CASSPAPPGSPYEQYF.

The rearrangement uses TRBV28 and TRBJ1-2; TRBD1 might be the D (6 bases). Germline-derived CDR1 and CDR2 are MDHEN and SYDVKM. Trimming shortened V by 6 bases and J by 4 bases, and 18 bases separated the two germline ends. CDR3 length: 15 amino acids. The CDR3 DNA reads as TGTGCCAGCAGCTCTACAGGGCTTTCCTCCTATGGCTACACCTTC. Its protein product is CASSSTGLSSYGYTF.

The CDR3 nucleotides are TGTGCCAGTAGTATAAGGCCTAGCGGGGGGCCGGATACGCAGTATTTT. This sequence encodes CASSIRPSGGPDTQYF. The gene calls are TRBV19 and TRBJ2-3; 11 nucleotides line up with TRBD2. The CDR3 runs to 16 residues. Trimming removed 2 bases from V and 6 bases from J; junction bases left unmatched: 7. The germline CDR1 and CDR2 sequences are LNHDA and SQIVND (reference sequence).

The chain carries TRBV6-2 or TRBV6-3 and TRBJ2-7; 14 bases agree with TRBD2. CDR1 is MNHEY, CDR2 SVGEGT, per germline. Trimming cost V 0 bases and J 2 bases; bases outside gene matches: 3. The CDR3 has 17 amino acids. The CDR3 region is CASSYSGTSGGTYEQYF. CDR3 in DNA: TGTGCCAGCAGTTACTCTGGGACTAGCGGGGGAACCTACGAGCAGTACTTC.

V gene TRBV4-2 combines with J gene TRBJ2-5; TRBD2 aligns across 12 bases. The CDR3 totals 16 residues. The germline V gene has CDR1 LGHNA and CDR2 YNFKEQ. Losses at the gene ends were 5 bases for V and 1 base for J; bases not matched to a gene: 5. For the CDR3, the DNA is TGTGCCAGCAGCATCCTAGCGGGGGGGATCCAAGAGACCCAGTACTTC. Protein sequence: CASSILAGGIQETQYF.